The 3 T cell receptor beta chains below come from one sample, sequenced in a study of sequential checkpoint blockade in melanoma. Treatment given: randomized to nivolumab then ipilimumab (arm A) or the reverse (arm B). The method was immunoSEQ multiplex PCR; TCRdb's version includes in-frame clones alone and lacks a portion of them. This sample has roughly 940 clones, with roughly 21% found just once. The starting material was tumor tissue (inferred from file names), obtained from a patient given nivolumab and ipilimumab in sequence. The source is a human donor with melanoma.

This chain uses TRBV9 with TRBJ2-7; D perhaps matches TRBD2 (6 bases). V was cut by 7 bases and J by 0 bases, with 17 bases left in between. The CDR3 sequence is 15 residues long. Germline CDR1 SGDLS, CDR2 YYNGEE. The CDR3 reads CASVRYRDSSYEQYF. DNA of the CDR3: TGTGCCAGCGTACGGTATCGGGACTCCTCCTACGAGCAGTACTTC. Full variable domain (outside the CDR3, taken from reference TRBV9 and TRBJ2-7): DSGVTQTPKHLITATGQRVTLRCSPRSGDLSVYWYQQSLDQGLQFLIQYYNGEERAKGNILERFSAQQFPDLHSELNLSSLELGDSALYFCASVRYRDSSYEQYFGPGTRLTVT.

The chain has TRBV28 and TRBJ1-1; TRBD1 agrees at 8 bases. CDR3 length: 16 amino acids. Germline V lookup: CDR1 MDHEN, CDR2 SYDVKM. V lost 2 bases and J lost 8; bases outside the gene matches: 13. The CDR3 DNA reads TGTGCCAGCAGTTTACCTCAAGGACAGGGAATTTCAGAAGCTTTCTTT. The encoded protein is CASSLPQGQGISEAFF.

V is TRBV28 and J is TRBJ2-5; perhaps TRBD2 as D (6 bases). Germline CDR1 is MDHEN and CDR2 is SYDVKM. The CDR3 has 12 amino acids. Trimming took off 2 bases at V and 7 bases at J, with 8 bases between the two ends. This CDR3 is CASSLRGGTQYF. The CDR3 DNA follows: TGTGCCAGCAGTTTAAGGGGAGGGACCCAGTACTTC.